These 10 T cell receptor beta chains were all obtained from the same sample, sequenced in a study of T cells in narcolepsy. Profiled with immunoSEQ multiplex PCR; TCRdb holds only in-frame clones, not every one. This repertoire shows about 27,000 clones, around 78% found once; its top ten account for 3.4%. The sample taken for sequencing was CD45RA- memory CD4+ T cells from PBMCs. The receptors shown here come from a human donor with narcolepsy.

V gene TRBV20-1 combines with J gene TRBJ2-7; no clear D. The CDR3 is made up of 10 amino acids. The V gene lost 0 bases and the J gene lost 6 bases, with 3 bases spanning the gap. Germline V gives CDR1 DFQATT, CDR2 SNEGSKA (reference sequence). DNA for the CDR3: TGCAGTGCTAGAGAGCGCGAGCAGTACTTC. Translation: CSAREREQYF.

This clone appeared a few times. This CDR3 is CASSLLNQPQHF. CDR3 bases: TGTGCCAGCAGCTTGTTAAATCAGCCCCAGCATTTT. The genes are TRBV5-6 and TRBJ1-5; no firm D call. Germline assignment: CDR1 SGHDT and CDR2 YYEEEE. V was trimmed by 1 base and J by 4 bases, leaving 3 bases between them. The CDR3 is made up of 12 amino acids. The full variable domain, its missing parts supplied by reference TRBV5-6 and TRBJ1-5, is DAGVTQSPTHLIKTRGQQVTLRCSPKSGHDTVSWYQQALGQGPQFIFQYYEEEERQRGNFPDRFSGHQFPNYSSELNVNALLLGDSALYLCASSLLNQPQHFGDGTRLSIL.

The V gene is TRBV4-1, the J gene TRBJ1-5; 7 bases align to TRBD1. The CDR3 is 17 residues long. With V trimmed by 0 bases and J by 3 bases, 8 bases remained unmatched. The V gene's germline CDR1 is MGHRA and CDR2 YSYEKL. The CDR3 region is CASSQEGGGRVNQPQHF. CDR3 DNA sequence: TGCGCCAGCAGCCAAGAGGGAGGGGGCAGAGTCAATCAGCCCCAGCATTTT.

In this sample, this clone turned up once. This chain joins TRBV19 and TRBJ1-2; D is perhaps TRBD1 (6 bases). CDR3 length: 16 residues. The V gene lost 5 bases and the J gene lost 4 bases, with 20 bases spanning the gap. Per the germline V gene, CDR1 is LNHDA and CDR2 is SQIVND (reference sequence). The CDR3 loop is CASSFPLRGGSYGYTF. The CDR3 DNA reads as TGTGCCAGTAGTTTCCCGCTTAGGGGGGGCAGCTATGGCTACACCTTC. Supplemented by reference TRBV19 and TRBJ1-2, the full variable domain reads DGGITQSPKYLFRKEGQNVTLSCEQNLNHDAMYWYRQDPGQGLRLIYYSQIVNDFQKGDIAEGYSVSREKKESFPLTVTSAQKNPTAFYLCASSFPLRGGSYGYTFGSGTRLTVV.

The CDR3 bases are TGTGCCAGCTCACCACTCACAGGGTCTTTATTGAACACTGAAGCTTTCTTT. This translates into CASSPLTGSLLNTEAFF. V usage is TRBV18 and J usage is TRBJ1-1, with D possibly being TRBD1 (6 bases). The V end lost 1 base, the J end lost 0 bases, and 15 bases lay between the germline ends. Per the germline V gene, CDR1 is KGHSH and CDR2 is LQKENI. This CDR3 region has 17 residues.

In DNA, the CDR3 is TGTGCCAGCAGCTTGAGGACAGGGAACACCGGGGAGCTGTTTTTT. Protein: CASSLRTGNTGELFF. The V gene is TRBV7-6, the J gene TRBJ2-2, with 7 bases aligning to TRBD1. The CDR3 spans 15 residues. Germline CDR1 SGHVS, CDR2 FNYEAQ. V dropped 3 bases and J dropped 1; count of bases not matched to a gene: 2. The full variable domain, completed using reference TRBV7-6 and TRBJ2-2, is GAGVSQSPRYKVTKRGQDVALRCDPISGHVSLYWYRQALGQGPEFLTYFNYEAQQDKSGLPNDRFSAERPEGSISTLTIQRTEQRDSAMYRCASSLRTGNTGELFFGEGSRLTVL.

The count of this clone is one. The rearrangement links TRBV10-3 to TRBJ2-1; 7 positions match TRBD1. Germline CDR1 and CDR2: ENHRY and SYGVKD. J was trimmed by 7 bases and V by 7 bases; bases with no gene match: 4. CDR3 size: 12 residues. The DNA for the CDR3 is TGTGCCATCACTAAACAGGGGAATGAGCAGTTCTTC. It codes for CAITKQGNEQFF.

Comments on this clone: Other DNA variants within this sample encode the same CDR3. The chain has TRBV29-1 and TRBJ1-2; D perhaps matches TRBD1 (5 bases). The germline gives CDR1 SQVTM, CDR2 ANQGSEA. Between the trimmed V and J ends, which lost 4 bases and 2 bases, there was a span of 14 bases. The CDR3 covers 14 residues. CDR3 amino acids: CSVGTPGRNYGYTF. CDR3 coding DNA: TGCAGCGTTGGTACCCCAGGGAGGAACTATGGCTACACCTTC.

The chain carries TRBV21-1 and TRBJ2-7; the table's D gene call, TRBD2, was not cross checked with the DNA. TRBV21-1 is labeled a pseudogene. This CDR3 region has 14 residues. The CDR3 region has the DNA TGTGCCAGCAGCTCGGGGACTCCTTACTACGAGCAGTACTTC. Residues: CASSSGTPYYEQYF.

The rearrangement links TRBV29-1 to TRBJ2-3, with D maybe TRBD2 (5 bases). The CDR3 consists of 14 residues. Trimming cost V 4 bases and J 3 bases, with 14 bases left between them. The germline V gene has CDR1 SQVTM and CDR2 ANQGSEA. CDR3 amino acids: CSVGGAGATDTQYF. In nucleotides, the CDR3 is TGCAGCGTTGGGGGTGCGGGTGCTACAGATACGCAGTATTTT.